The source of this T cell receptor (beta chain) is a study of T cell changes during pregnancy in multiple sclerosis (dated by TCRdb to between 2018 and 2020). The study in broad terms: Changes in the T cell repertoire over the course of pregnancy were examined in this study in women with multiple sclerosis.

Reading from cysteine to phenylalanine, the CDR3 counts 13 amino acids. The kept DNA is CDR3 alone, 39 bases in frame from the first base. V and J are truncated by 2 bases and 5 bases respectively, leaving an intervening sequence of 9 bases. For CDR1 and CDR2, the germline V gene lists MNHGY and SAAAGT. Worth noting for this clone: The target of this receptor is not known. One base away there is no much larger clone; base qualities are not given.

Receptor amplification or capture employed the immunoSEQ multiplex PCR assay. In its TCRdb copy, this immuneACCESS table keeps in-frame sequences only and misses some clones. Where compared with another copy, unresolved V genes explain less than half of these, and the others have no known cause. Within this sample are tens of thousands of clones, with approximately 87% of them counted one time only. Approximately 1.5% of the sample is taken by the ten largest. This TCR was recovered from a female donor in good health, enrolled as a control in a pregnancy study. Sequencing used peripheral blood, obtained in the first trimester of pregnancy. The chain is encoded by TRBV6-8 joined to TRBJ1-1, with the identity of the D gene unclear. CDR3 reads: CASSYPELTEAFF. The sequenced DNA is TGTGCCAGCAGTTACCCGGAGTTAACTGAAGCTTTCTTT.